What follows are 13 T cell receptor beta chains derived from one specimen sequenced in a study of vaccination and CD4 T cells after COVID-19. Specified time point: late sampling 161 to 241 days after vaccination in a few convalescent patients. Treatment defined: roughly ten-day PBMC culture with coronavirus spike peptide pools or control peptides (ViraFEST assay). Sequencing of cultured CD4+ T cell DNA used the Oncomine TCR Beta short-read assay. TCRdb re-called the PCR reads through MiXCR, storing one row per CDR3 protein. The table records tens of thousands of distinct CDR3 sequences, around a third of them present only once. No antigen is known for these receptors. This specimen consisted of CD4+ T cells from blood, cultured in vitro, obtained about 7 months after SARS-CoV-2 vaccination. These TCRs come from a human donor who had recovered from COVID-19.

The genes are TRBV20-1 and TRBJ2-3; a weak D match, TRBD2 (5 bases). CDR3 length equals 15 residues. Trimming shortened V by 0 bases and J by 4 bases, and 14 bases separated the two germline ends. Per the germline V gene, CDR1 is DFQATT and CDR2 is SNEGSKA (reference sequence). This CDR3 reads CSARDRQRPADTQYF. CDR3 nucleotides: TGCAGTGCTAGAGATCGGCAGCGGCCGGCAGATACGCAGTATTTT.

This clonotype was seen a few times. In DNA form, the CDR3 reads TGCAGTGCCGCCCGACTAGCGGGAGGGCGTCTGGCAGATACGCAGTATTTT. This sequence encodes CSAARLAGGRLADTQYF. The genes are TRBV20-1 and TRBJ2-3; TRBD2 matches 14 bases. The CDR3 is 17 amino acids. V was clipped by 6 bases and J by 4 bases; unmatched bases: 12. CDR1 DFQATT and CDR2 SNEGSKA come from the germline V gene (reference sequence).

This clonotype was detected only a few times. The chain recombines TRBV20-1 with TRBJ2-3; D remains unclear. The CDR3 totals 17 residues. V lost 0 bases, J lost 0 bases, and 16 bases lay in between. CDR1 and CDR2 from the germline V gene are DFQATT and SNEGSKA (reference sequence). CDR3: CSARDYLRHYSTDTQYF. The DNA for the CDR3 is TGCAGTGCTAGAGATTATCTGCGGCATTATAGCACAGATACGCAGTATTTT.

This clonotype was detected only a few times. J is TRBJ1-6 and V is TRBV7-3, with 8 bases lining up with TRBD1. V was pared by 5 bases and J by 7 bases, with 4 bases of the junction left unmatched. Germline-derived CDR1 and CDR2 are SGHTA and FQGTGA. The CDR3 consists of 14 residues. The DNA for the CDR3 is TGTGCCAGCAGCCAGACAGGGGTCAATTCACCCCTCCACTTT. Translation gives CASSQTGVNSPLHF.

This clonotype was seen a handful of times. The rearrangement uses TRBV11-3 and TRBJ2-6, with D perhaps given as TRBD1 or TRBD2 (5 bases each). Germline V CDR1 and CDR2: SGHNT, YENEEA. The CDR3 covers 16 residues. V was shortened by 8 bases and J by 1 base, with 15 bases between the two germline ends. The CDR3 sequence: CASYGTQSSGANVLTF. In DNA form, the CDR3 reads TGTGCCAGCTACGGGACGCAGTCGTCTGGGGCCAACGTCCTGACTTTC.

The sample holds a few counts of this clonotype. The V and J genes are TRBV20-1 and TRBJ2-6; D call uncertain. The germline CDR1 and CDR2 sequences are DFQATT and SNEGSKA (reference sequence). CDR3 length: 13 amino acids. The V end was cut by 6 bases, the J end by 0 bases, with 6 bases between. CDR3 residues: CSAQISGANVLTF. The CDR3 DNA reads as TGCAGTGCCCAGATCTCTGGGGCCAACGTCCTGACTTTC.

CDR3 DNA sequence: TGTGCCAGCAGCTTGGGTCCGGTGAACACTGAAGCTTTCTTT. This encodes CASSLGPVNTEAFF. This chain links TRBV5-4 with TRBJ1-1; D is uncertain. Germline V gene sequence: CDR1 SGHNT, CDR2 YYREEE (reference sequence). The CDR3 extends over 14 amino acids. Trimming removed 0 bases from V and 0 bases from J, with 6 bases in between.

V and J are TRBV28 and TRBJ2-5; 8 bases fit TRBD2. The CDR3 totals 15 residues. The V gene end was trimmed by 4 bases and the J gene end by 4 bases; junction bases not matched to a gene: 8. Germline CDR1 and CDR2: MDHEN and SYDVKM. CDR3 nucleotide sequence: TGTGCCAGCAGTTCCCTCGGGGGGGGAAGAGAGACCCAGTACTTC. Protein: CASSSLGGGRETQYF.

The chain joins TRBV19 to TRBJ1-1; tentatively, D is TRBD1 (6 bases). The V gene lost 3 bases and the J gene lost 8 bases, with 10 bases spanning the gap. Per the germline V gene, CDR1 is LNHDA and CDR2 is SQIVND (reference sequence). The CDR3 is made up of 12 amino acids. DNA of the CDR3: TGTGCCAGTAGTATTGTGACAGGAGAAGCTTTCTTT. This gives the protein CASSIVTGEAFF.

V usage is TRBV7-2 and J usage is TRBJ2-1, with 8 bases matching TRBD2. Germline CDR1 reads SGHTA; CDR2 reads FQGNSA. This CDR3 has 16 amino acids. Trimming cost V 0 bases and J 6 bases; bases outside gene matches: 7. Here the CDR3 reads CASSLAGLVWSNEQFF. CDR3 DNA: TGTGCCAGCAGCTTAGCGGGACTAGTCTGGAGCAATGAGCAGTTCTTC.

The chain combines TRBV6-1 with TRBJ1-1; D gene unclear. The germline V gene has CDR1 MNHNS and CDR2 SASEGT. This CDR3 spans 13 amino acids. V shed 7 bases and J shed 0 bases, with 9 bases lying between them. CDR3 bases: TGTGCCAGCACCACTGCGGTGAACACTGAAGCTTTCTTT. Its protein is CASTTAVNTEAFF.

This clonotype has more than one count but fewer than ten. The CDR3 reads CSASHGSNQPQHF. The CDR3 DNA follows: TGCAGTGCTAGCCACGGTAGCAATCAGCCCCAGCATTTT. The chain links TRBV20-1 to TRBJ1-5; D gene unclear. CDR1 is DFQATT and CDR2 is SNEGSKA in the germline V gene (reference sequence). V gave up 3 bases and J gave up 0 bases, with 6 bases separating them. This CDR3 has 13 residues.

This sequence joins TRBV7-6 and TRBJ2-5; D may be TRBD1 (5 bases). CDR1 is SGHVS and CDR2 is FNYEAQ in the germline V gene. The CDR3 is 14 residues long. Trimming removed 2 bases from V and 1 base from J, with 8 bases in between. CDR3 sequence (DNA): TGTGCCAGCAGCTTATACCAGGGCCAAGAGACCCAGTACTTC. As protein: CASSLYQGQETQYF.